One and the same sample provided the 12 T cell receptor beta chains below, sequenced in a study of CD8+ T cells in alopecia areata. Reverse transcribed after extraction, RNA yielded cDNA as the sequencing template. Measured with immunoSEQ multiplex PCR; TCRdb has only the in-frame clones, and not every one. In the table there are 150,000 or so clones, about two thirds of which are singletons. Treatment meaning: oral pan-JAK inhibitor, 5-10 mg twice daily. The sample here was CD4+ T cells sorted from blood, taken at week 4, from a patient treated with tofacitinib. These receptors all stem from a human donor with alopecia areata.

The V call is TRBV18, the J call TRBJ1-1; TRBD1 matches 7 bases. The CDR3 is 15 residues long. CDR1 is KGHSH, CDR2 LQKENI, per germline. With 3 bases clipped from V and 3 bases from J, the junction kept 7 bases outside the gene matches. CDR3 nucleotides: TGTGCCAGCTCACCTACAAGACAGGGACACACTGAAGCTTTCTTT. It encodes CASSPTRQGHTEAFF.

The chain combines TRBV29-1 with TRBJ1-2; 9 bases line up with TRBD1. Germline V gene sequence: CDR1 SQVTM, CDR2 ANQGSEA. The length of the CDR3 is 12 residues. V lost 5 bases to trimming and J lost 6 bases; unmatched junction nucleotides: 4. CDR3 sequence (DNA): TGCAGCGTTACAACAGGGGGCCATGGCTACACCTTC. This sequence encodes CSVTTGGHGYTF.

This clone was detected a few times. The gene calls are TRBV5-4 and TRBJ1-2; weak D call: TRBD1 (5 bases). V lost 3 bases and J 3 bases, leaving 15 bases between the germline ends. There are 15 residues in the CDR3. The germline gives CDR1 SGHNT, CDR2 YYREEE (reference sequence). The CDR3 protein is CASSSGTEQDYGYTF. The CDR3 nucleotides read TGTGCCAGCAGCTCAGGGACCGAACAGGACTATGGCTACACCTTC.

The chain couples TRBV6-6 to TRBJ2-5; D gene unclear. The CDR3 loop spans 14 amino acids. V was shortened by 6 bases and J by 7 bases, with 18 bases between the two germline ends. Germline V lookup: CDR1 MNHNY, CDR2 SVGAGI (reference sequence). The CDR3 nucleotides are TGTGCCAGCAGCCCACAGCAGTCATCGGCGACCCAGTACTTC. Translating gives CASSPQQSSATQYF.

The chain employs TRBV30 and TRBJ1-2; possible D gene TRBD1, 5 bases. CDR1 is GTSNPN, CDR2 SVGIG, per germline (reference sequence). The CDR3 spans 11 residues. CDR3 sequence reads: CGAGTDYGYTF. In DNA, the CDR3 is TGTGGCGCCGGGACGGACTATGGCTACACCTTC.

This clone appeared a few times. Here the CDR3 reads CASSVAPGQGKFF. The DNA for the CDR3 is TGTGCCAGCAGCGTAGCCCCGGGACAGGGGAAGTTCTTC. J is TRBJ2-1 and V is TRBV9; 10 nucleotides match TRBD1. Germline trimming cut 0 bases from V and 14 bases from J; bases unmatched to any gene: 5. The CDR3 sequence is 13 residues long. Germline-derived CDR1 and CDR2 are SGDLS and YYNGEE.

The table lists this clone with a count of one. The chain joins TRBV13 to TRBJ1-2; weak D call: TRBD1 (5 bases). Deletions cut 4 bases from V and 2 bases from J, with 14 bases between. Germline V gives CDR1 PRHDT, CDR2 FYEKMQ (reference sequence). The CDR3 covers 15 residues. In DNA form, the CDR3 reads TGTGCCAGCAGCTCGGGACTGACAAAAAACTATGGCTACACCTTC. Protein product: CASSSGLTKNYGYTF.

The V and J genes are TRBV25-1 and TRBJ1-2; 7 bases are shared with TRBD1. Germline V CDR1 and CDR2: MGHDK, SYGVNS. The CDR3 runs 13 residues. J was trimmed by 6 bases and V by 6 bases; bases with no gene match: 7. CDR3 region: CASRDQGVHGYTF. CDR3 DNA sequence: TGTGCCAGCAGAGACCAGGGGGTCCATGGCTACACCTTC.

The chain couples TRBV6-6 to TRBJ1-5; perhaps TRBD1 as D (5 bases). The germline V gene has CDR1 MNHNY and CDR2 SVGAGI (reference sequence). The CDR3 totals 16 residues. Trimming cost V 5 bases and J 4 bases, with 18 bases left between them. The CDR3 bases are TGTGCCAGCAGTGCACCGGGGGACCCCAAGAATCAGCCCCAGCATTTT. Its protein product is CASSAPGDPKNQPQHF.

The CDR3 bases are TGTGCCTGGAGTTCTAGGAAAGAGACCCAGTACTTC. Residues: CAWSSRKETQYF. This chain links TRBV30 with TRBJ2-5; no firm D call. Germline CDR1 and CDR2: GTSNPN and SVGIG (reference sequence). The CDR3 spans 12 residues. V was trimmed by 2 bases and J by 3 bases, leaving 7 bases between them.

The chain has TRBV4-1 and TRBJ2-1; TRBD2 aligns across 7 bases. Germline assignment: CDR1 MGHRA and CDR2 YSYEKL. The CDR3 length is 14 residues. V dropped 4 bases and J dropped 2; count of bases not matched to a gene: 2. In DNA, the CDR3 is TGCGCCAGCAGCCTGGGACTACCCTACAATGAGCAGTTCTTC. Translating it yields CASSLGLPYNEQFF.

The CDR3 is CASSKLPQSRGAGRETQYF. In DNA, the CDR3 is TGTGCCAGCAGTAAGTTGCCTCAATCCAGGGGTGCCGGGAGAGAGACCCAGTACTTC. The gene calls are TRBV27 and TRBJ2-5; TRBD1 or TRBD2 may be the D gene (6 bases each). The ends were cut back, 5 bases at V and 4 bases at J, with 29 bases in the middle. Per germline, CDR1 MNHEY and CDR2 SMNVEV (reference sequence). The CDR3 runs 19 residues.